The clone carrying this TCR beta chain was counted a few times. Antigen specificity is unknown. This sample was included in a study of T cell repertoires in cytomegalovirus infection. Study details: HLA-B-restricted CMV epitopes that are well studied, plus recently identified HLA-C-restricted ones, were used by the study. It can be stated that public TCR beta signatures indicated CMV infection as well as a matching HLA type. General observations from the study: Ex vivo, HLA-C-restricted CMV-specific TCR beta clonotypes prevailed over the rest of the response. The study identified carriers of CMV plus the relevant HLA from cumulative public TCR beta family frequency.

TCRdb reprocessed the reads with MiXCR, giving one entry per CDR3 protein. The table shows about 27,000 distinct CDR3 sequences, with around 20% occurring only once. The input for sequencing was CD8+ T cells from cultured PBMCs, taken from culture after CMV antigen stimulation. This clonotype was obtained from a human donor in good health (CMV status not recorded). Some clones in this sample may be carry-over from other donors' samples.

CDR3 loop: CASSQDSSSYNEQFF. CDR3 nucleotide sequence: TGCGCCAGCAGCCAGGACAGTTCCTCCTACAATGAGCAGTTCTTC. The chain uses TRBV4-3 and TRBJ2-1, with a tentative D call TRBD1 (6 bases). The CDR3 contains 15 residues. V shed 3 bases and J shed 0 bases, with 9 bases lying between them. Germline V gene lookup returns CDR1 LGHNA and CDR2 YSLEER.